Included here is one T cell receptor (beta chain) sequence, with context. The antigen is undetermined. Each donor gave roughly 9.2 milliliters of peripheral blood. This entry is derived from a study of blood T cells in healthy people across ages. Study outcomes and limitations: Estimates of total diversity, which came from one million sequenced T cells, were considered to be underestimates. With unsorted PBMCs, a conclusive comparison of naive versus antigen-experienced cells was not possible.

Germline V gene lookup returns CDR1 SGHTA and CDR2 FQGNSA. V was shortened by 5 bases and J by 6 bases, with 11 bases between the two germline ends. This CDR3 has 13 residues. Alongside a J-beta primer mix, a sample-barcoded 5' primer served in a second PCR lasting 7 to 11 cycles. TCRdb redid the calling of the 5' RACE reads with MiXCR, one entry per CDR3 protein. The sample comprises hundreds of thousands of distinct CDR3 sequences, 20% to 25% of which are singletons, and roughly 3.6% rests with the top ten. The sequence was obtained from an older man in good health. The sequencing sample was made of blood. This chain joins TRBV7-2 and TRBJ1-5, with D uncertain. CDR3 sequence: CASSPEVVQPQHF. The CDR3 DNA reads TGTGCCAGCAGCCCCGAGGTTGTTCAGCCCCAGCATTTT.